The present TCR beta chain was sequenced within a study of blood T cells in healthy people across ages. It was with a sample-barcoded 5' primer and a J-beta primer mix that a second PCR of roughly 6 to 11 cycles was run. Each of the cDNA molecules was tagged by a template-switch adaptor with 12 random nucleotides. No fewer than 2.5 million CDR3-containing paired-end reads came from each sample. TCRdb called the 5' RACE reads again in MiXCR, with one record for every CDR3 protein. This sample has about 510,000 distinct CDR3 sequences; approximately 26% occur once, and the top ten carry over 3.5%. Ranging in age from about 6 to 100, the donors were healthy Caucasian individuals from Russia. In regard to this clonotype: A read error may account for a junction end that differs from germline.

The CDR3 is 11 residues long. Germline lookup yields CDR1 SGHAT and CDR2 FQNNGV. The same data also contributed to another study, on T cells of mothers and their children. Turning to that study: The donors comprised over 5 children and their three healthy Caucasian mothers.

The genes are TRBV11-2 and TRBJ2-5; D gene ambiguous. The sequenced sample was blood. The TCR was taken from a boy aged 2-15 years in good health. This CDR3 reads CVSSFQETQYF. CDR3 in DNA: TGTGTCAGCAGCTTTCAAGAGACCCAGTACTTC.